This T cell receptor beta chain was observed in a study of beta chain features in type 1 diabetes. Whole-study results and caveats: The study found fewer insertions and more deletions at VDJ junctions in type 1 diabetes patients. Type 1 diabetes patients had moderately but significantly shorter TCRB CDR3s in all four CD4+ subsets.

Germline V gene data show CDR1 as MNHNS and CDR2 as SASEGT. The V end lost 3 bases, the J end lost 9 bases, and 15 bases lay between the germline ends. The CDR3 sequence is 14 residues long. The authors took one heparinised blood draw, averaging approximately 0.12 L, from each donor. Cell sorting via CD45RO/CCR7/CD25/CD127/CD95/CD27 was performed to obtain CD4+ naive, central memory, regulatory and stem cell-like memory cells. As regards this clone: Antigen specificity is unknown.

Expressed TCRB transcripts got sequenced, as all isolated RNA was reverse transcribed. Samples of naive, central memory and regulatory T cells yielded a mean of approximately 3.7 million reads. This table comes from immunoSEQ multiplex PCR, and its TCRdb copy is limited to in-frame clones, with some not included. The sample has some 700,000 clones; 13% are singletons. The chain links TRBV6-1 to TRBJ2-1, with TRBD2 as a possible D gene (5 bases). Sequenced sample: naive CD4+ T cells from blood. The sequence was obtained from a man aged 18 to 29 with type 1 diabetes. The CDR3 coding sequence is TGTGCCAGCAGTGAGGGCACATCCCGGGGTGAGCAGTTCTTC. This translates into CASSEGTSRGEQFF.